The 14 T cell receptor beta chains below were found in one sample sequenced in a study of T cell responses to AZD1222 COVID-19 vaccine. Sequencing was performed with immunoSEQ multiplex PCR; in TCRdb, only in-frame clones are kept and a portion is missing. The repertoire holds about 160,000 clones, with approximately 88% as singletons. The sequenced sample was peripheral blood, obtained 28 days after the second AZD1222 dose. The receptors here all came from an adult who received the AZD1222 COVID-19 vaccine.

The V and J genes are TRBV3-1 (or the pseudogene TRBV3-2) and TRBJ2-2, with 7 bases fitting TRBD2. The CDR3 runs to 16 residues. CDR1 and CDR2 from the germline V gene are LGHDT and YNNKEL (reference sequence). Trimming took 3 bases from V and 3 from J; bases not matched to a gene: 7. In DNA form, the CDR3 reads TGTGCCAGCAGCCAGAGTACGGGGGGAGACACCGGGGAGCTGTTTTTT. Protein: CASSQSTGGDTGELFF.

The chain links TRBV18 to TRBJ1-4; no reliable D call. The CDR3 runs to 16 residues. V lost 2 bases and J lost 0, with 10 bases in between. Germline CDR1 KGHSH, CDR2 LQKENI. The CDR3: CASSPGQIATNEKLFF. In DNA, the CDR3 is TGTGCCAGCTCACCAGGGCAGATTGCAACTAATGAAAAACTGTTTTTT.

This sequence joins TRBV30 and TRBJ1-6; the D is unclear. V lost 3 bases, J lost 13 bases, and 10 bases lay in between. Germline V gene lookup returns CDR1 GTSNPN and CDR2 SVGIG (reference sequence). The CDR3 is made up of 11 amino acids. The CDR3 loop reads CAWRGLGPLHF. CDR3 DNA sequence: TGTGCCTGGAGAGGTCTGGGGCCCCTCCACTTT. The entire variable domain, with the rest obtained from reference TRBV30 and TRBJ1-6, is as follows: SQTIHQWPATLVQPVGSPLSLECTVEGTSNPNLYWYRQAAGRGLQLLFYSVGIGQISSEVPQNLSASRPQDRQFILSSKKLLLSDSGFYLCAWRGLGPLHFGNGTRLTVT.

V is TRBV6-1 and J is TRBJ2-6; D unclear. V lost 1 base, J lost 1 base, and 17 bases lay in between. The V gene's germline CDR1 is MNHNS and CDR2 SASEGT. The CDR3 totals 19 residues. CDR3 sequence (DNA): TGTGCCAGCAGTGAAGGATTCGGACGCCACCATTCTGGGGCCAACGTCCTGACTTTC. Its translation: CASSEGFGRHHSGANVLTF.

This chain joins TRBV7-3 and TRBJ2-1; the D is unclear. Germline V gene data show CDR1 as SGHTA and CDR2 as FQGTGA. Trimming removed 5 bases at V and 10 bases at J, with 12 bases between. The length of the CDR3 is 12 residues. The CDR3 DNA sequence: TGTGCCAGCAGCCAAAGGGCCTCCGAGCAGTTCTTC. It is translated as CASSQRASEQFF.

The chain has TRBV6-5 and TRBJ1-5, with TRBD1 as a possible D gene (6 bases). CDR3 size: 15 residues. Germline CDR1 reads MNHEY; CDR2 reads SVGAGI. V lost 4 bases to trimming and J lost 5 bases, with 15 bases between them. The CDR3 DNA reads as TGTGCCAGCAGTTTGGAGGGGGGACGGCATCAGCCCCAGCATTTT. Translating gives CASSLEGGRHQPQHF.

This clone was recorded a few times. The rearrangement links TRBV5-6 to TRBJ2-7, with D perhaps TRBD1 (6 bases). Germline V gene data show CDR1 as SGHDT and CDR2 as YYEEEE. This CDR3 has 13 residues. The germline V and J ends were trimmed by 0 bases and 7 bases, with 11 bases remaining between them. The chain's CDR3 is CASSLAGAWEQYF. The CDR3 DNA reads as TGTGCCAGCAGCTTGGCAGGGGCCTGGGAGCAGTACTTC.

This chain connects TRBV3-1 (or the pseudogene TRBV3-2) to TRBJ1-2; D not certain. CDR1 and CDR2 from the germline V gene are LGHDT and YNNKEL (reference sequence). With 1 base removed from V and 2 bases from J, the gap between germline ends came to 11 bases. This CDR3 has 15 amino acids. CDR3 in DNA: TGTGCCAGCAGCCAAGTAAAGGGATGGAACTATGGCTACACCTTC. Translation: CASSQVKGWNYGYTF.

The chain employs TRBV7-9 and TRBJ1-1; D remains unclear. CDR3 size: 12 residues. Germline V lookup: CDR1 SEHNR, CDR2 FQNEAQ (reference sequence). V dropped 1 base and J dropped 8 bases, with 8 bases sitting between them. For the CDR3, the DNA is TGTGCCAGCAGCTTAGGAGGGAAGGAAGCTTTCTTT. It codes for CASSLGGKEAFF.

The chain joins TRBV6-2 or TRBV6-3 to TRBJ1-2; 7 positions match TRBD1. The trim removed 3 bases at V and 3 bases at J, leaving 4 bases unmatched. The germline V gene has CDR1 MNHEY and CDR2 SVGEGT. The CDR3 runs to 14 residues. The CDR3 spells CASSYSGQHYGYTF. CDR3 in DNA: TGTGCCAGCAGTTATTCGGGACAGCACTATGGCTACACCTTC.

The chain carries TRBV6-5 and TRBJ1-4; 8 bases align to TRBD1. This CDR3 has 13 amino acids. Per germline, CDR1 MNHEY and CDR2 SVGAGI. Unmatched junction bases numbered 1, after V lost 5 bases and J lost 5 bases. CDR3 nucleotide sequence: TGTGCCAGCAGTCGGGACAGGAATGAAAAACTGTTTTTT. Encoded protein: CASSRDRNEKLFF.

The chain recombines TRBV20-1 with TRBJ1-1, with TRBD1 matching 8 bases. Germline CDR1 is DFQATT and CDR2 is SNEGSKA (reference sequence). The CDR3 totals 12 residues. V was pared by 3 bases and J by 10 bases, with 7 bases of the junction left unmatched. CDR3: CSASQGALGAFF. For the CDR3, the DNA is TGCAGTGCTAGTCAGGGGGCCCTGGGAGCTTTCTTT.

CDR3 sequence (DNA): TGCAGCGTGTGGGGGGCGTGGAGCTATGGCTACACCTTC. This sequence encodes CSVWGAWSYGYTF. This chain uses TRBV29-1 with TRBJ1-2; possible D gene TRBD1, 6 bases. The CDR3 is 13 residues long. Trimming removed 6 bases from V and 4 bases from J, with 15 bases in between. Germline-derived CDR1 and CDR2 are SQVTM and ANQGSEA.

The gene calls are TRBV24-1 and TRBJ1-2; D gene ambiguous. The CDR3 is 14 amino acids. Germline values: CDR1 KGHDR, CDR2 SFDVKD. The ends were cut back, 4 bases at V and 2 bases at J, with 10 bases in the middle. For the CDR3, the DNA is TGTGCCACCAGTGAACCCGGACTCAACTATGGCTACACCTTC. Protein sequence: CATSEPGLNYGYTF.